The sequence of this TCR beta chain was determined in a study of graft-versus-host responses after intestinal transplantation. Remarks on this clone: What it binds is not known.

The V gene lost 10 bases and the J gene lost 0 bases, with 16 bases spanning the gap. The CDR3 has 15 amino acids. Germline V CDR1 and CDR2: MNHNS, SASEGT. Sequenced by immunoSEQ multiplex PCR; TCRdb stores in-frame clones only, minus some. Found here are more than 90,000 clones, approximately 93% of them singletons; the top ten hold around 1.2%. The receptor was isolated from a human donor who was the organ donor for an intestinal transplant. The chain uses TRBV6-1 and TRBJ1-5, with a possible D match to TRBD1 (6 bases). The material sequenced was unstimulated CD8+ T cells sorted from spleen or lymph node cells, taken before transplant. DNA of the CDR3: TGTGCCACCGTGGATCCGGGGGCTAGCAATCAGCCCCAGCATTTT. This encodes CATVDPGASNQPQHF.